The T cell receptor (beta chain) under discussion was sequenced for a study of blood T cell repertoires in COVID-19. In the study overall: There were acute and convalescent COVID-19 samples, and they came from the United States, Italy and Spain. PBMCs, B-cell-depleted T cells, or T cells were the source of the cDNA or gDNA that made up the material.

The CDR3 has 13 residues. V gave up 8 bases and J gave up 3 bases, with 13 bases separating them. Germline loops: CDR1 MDHEN, CDR2 SYDVKM. This clone was found once. As handled by the study authors: Reference gene primer amplification gave estimated nucleated cell counts. Libraries were prepared by immunoSEQ multiplex PCR; TCRdb keeps only in-frame clonotypes and omits some of them. That table furnishes V, J and clone size, whereas the DNA furnished D and trimming. The table includes 55,000 to 75,000 clones, about 80% detected once. The rearrangement uses TRBV28 and TRBJ1-2; TRBD1 might be the D (6 bases). The TCR originated in a man aged 55-75 years with acute or convalescent COVID-19. The sequenced sample was peripheral blood. CDR3 DNA sequence: TGTGCCAGCCTACAGGGAGCTTACTATGGCTACACCTTC. Encoded protein: CASLQGAYYGYTF.